Below are 16 T cell receptor beta chains sequenced from a single sample in a study of T cells after yellow fever vaccination. TCRdb independently ran MiXCR on the 5' RACE reads; one entry per CDR3 protein. Among hundreds of thousands of distinct CDR3 sequences listed, about 12% were seen once. The specimen was PBMCs, collected on the day of the yellow fever booster vaccination. All receptors come from a man aged 25 to 40 who received the YFV17D yellow fever vaccine.

This clonotype turned up a few times. The rearrangement uses TRBV20-1 and TRBJ1-2; D is undetermined. The CDR3 contains 14 residues. Trimming stripped 3 bases from V and 8 bases from J, with 19 bases between. Germline V gene lookup returns CDR1 DFQATT and CDR2 SNEGSKA (reference sequence). For the CDR3, the DNA is TGCAGTGCTAGTCGTAACAAACCGTCCATCGGCTACACCTTC. Its translation is CSASRNKPSIGYTF.

J is TRBJ1-1 and V is TRBV20-1, with a possible D match to TRBD1 (5 bases). The CDR3 is 14 amino acids. The germline V gene has CDR1 DFQATT and CDR2 SNEGSKA (reference sequence). Trimming shortened V by 3 bases and J by 3 bases, and 14 bases separated the two germline ends. CDR3: CSASGSRDDTEAFF. Here the CDR3 DNA reads TGCAGTGCTAGCGGAAGCAGGGATGACACTGAAGCTTTCTTT.

Ten or more counts support this clonotype. V gene TRBV7-3 combines with J gene TRBJ2-7, with 9 bases fitting TRBD2. Trimming took 1 base from V and 5 from J; bases not matched to a gene: 9. The CDR3 contains 16 residues. Germline loops: CDR1 SGHTA, CDR2 FQGTGA. The CDR3 DNA is TGTGCCAGCAGCTTAATAGCGGGAGCTCGTTTGGACGAGCAGTACTTC. This encodes CASSLIAGARLDEQYF. The variable domain in full, with the rest retrieved from reference TRBV7-3 and TRBJ2-7, is GAGVSQTPSNKVTEKGKYVELRCDPISGHTALYWYRQSLGQGPEFLIYFQGTGAADDSGLPNDRFFAVRPEGSVSTLKIQRTERGDSAVYLCASSLIAGARLDEQYFGPGTRLTVT.

This clonotype was seen at least ten times. This chain joins TRBV7-3 and TRBJ2-7; 10 nucleotides align to TRBD2. V trimming: 5 bases; J trimming: 6 bases; junction bases outside the gene matches: 4. This CDR3 has 13 amino acids. Germline CDR1 SGHTA, CDR2 FQGTGA. The CDR3 DNA follows: TGTGCCAGCAGCGCTAGCGGGGGCTTCGAGCAGTACTTC. Protein: CASSASGGFEQYF.

The V gene is TRBV7-9, the J gene TRBJ2-5; 10 bases are shared with TRBD2. With V trimmed by 7 bases and J by 4 bases, 9 bases remained unmatched. The CDR3 is 15 amino acids. The germline gives CDR1 SEHNR, CDR2 FQNEAQ (reference sequence). The CDR3: CASILLAGILETQYF. CDR3 DNA sequence: TGTGCCAGCATCCTACTAGCGGGGATTTTAGAGACCCAGTACTTC. Full variable domain (rest looked up from reference TRBV7-9 and TRBJ2-5): DTGVSQNPRHKITKRGQNVTFRCDPISEHNRLYWYRQTLGQGPEFLTYFQNEAQLEKSRLLSDRFSAERPKGSFSTLEIQRTEQGDSAMYLCASILLAGILETQYFGPGTRLLVL.

The chain has TRBV9 and TRBJ2-7, with a weak D call TRBD1 (5 bases). V lost 0 bases and J lost 2, with 9 bases in between. CDR1 and CDR2 (germline): SGDLS, YYNGEE. There are 14 residues in the CDR3. In DNA form, the CDR3 reads TGTGCCAGCAGCGTAGAAACAGGCGCCTACGAGCAGTACTTC. It encodes CASSVETGAYEQYF.

The V and J genes are TRBV29-1 and TRBJ2-3; 12 positions match TRBD2. Germline lookup yields CDR1 SQVTM and CDR2 ANQGSEA. V trimming: 6 bases; J trimming: 3 bases; junction bases outside the gene matches: 7. This CDR3 comprises 15 residues. The CDR3 loop is CSVLRLAGETDTQYF. Written as DNA, the CDR3 is TGCAGCGTCCTCCGACTAGCGGGAGAGACAGATACGCAGTATTTT.

This clonotype was counted many times. The gene calls are TRBV3-1 and TRBJ1-4; D perhaps matches TRBD1 (6 bases). The V gene lost 7 bases and the J gene lost 3 bases, with 15 bases spanning the gap. CDR1 and CDR2 from the germline V gene are LGHDT and YNNKEL (reference sequence). The CDR3 loop spans 15 amino acids. CDR3 bases: TGTGCCAGCACCCCGGGCGGGGGCCCTAATGAAAAACTGTTTTTT. Its protein is CASTPGGGPNEKLFF.

This clonotype has a handful of counts. This chain links TRBV7-2 with TRBJ2-5; D not resolved. The CDR3 loop spans 13 amino acids. Trimming left V 3 bases short and J 0 bases short, with 5 bases between. Germline CDR1 is SGHTA and CDR2 is FQGNSA. The DNA for the CDR3 is TGTGCCAGCAGCTTCACGAACCAAGAGACCCAGTACTTC. Translated: CASSFTNQETQYF.

This clonotype appeared a few times. The chain is built from TRBV29-1 and TRBJ1-3; D perhaps matches TRBD1 (5 bases). Germline V CDR1 and CDR2: SQVTM, ANQGSEA. The V gene lost 5 bases and the J gene lost 0 bases, with 11 bases spanning the gap. This CDR3 contains 14 residues. The CDR3 nucleotides read TGCAGCGTTACGGGGGAGGCCTCTGGAAACACCATATATTTT. Its protein product is CSVTGEASGNTIYF.

There are many counts of this clonotype. The rearrangement links TRBV5-1 to TRBJ2-3; D perhaps matches TRBD2 (5 bases). Looked up from germline, CDR1 is SGHRS and CDR2 is YFSETQ. This CDR3 contains 15 residues. V shed 2 bases and J shed 0 bases, with 10 bases lying between them. The CDR3 nucleotides read TGCGCCAGCAGCTTTAGAGGGTCCAGCACAGATACGCAGTATTTT. Translation: CASSFRGSSTDTQYF. Supplemented by reference TRBV5-1 and TRBJ2-3, the full variable domain reads KAGVTQTPRYLIKTRGQQVTLSCSPISGHRSVSWYQQTPGQGLQFLFEYFSETQRNKGNFPGRFSGRQFSNSRSEMNVSTLELGDSALYLCASSFRGSSTDTQYFGPGTRLTVL.

This sequence joins TRBV9 and TRBJ2-2; no firm D call. Germline CDR1 and CDR2: SGDLS and YYNGEE. V lost 0 bases, J lost 2 bases, and 14 bases lay in between. The CDR3 contains 17 residues. CDR3 sequence: CASSVDIRTINTGELFF. CDR3 nucleotide sequence: TGTGCCAGCAGCGTAGACATCCGGACGATAAACACCGGGGAGCTGTTTTTT.

The rearrangement joins TRBV5-1 to TRBJ1-1; D uncertain. Germline V gives CDR1 SGHRS, CDR2 YFSETQ. The CDR3 length is 15 residues. Trimming pared 1 base from V and 0 bases from J, leaving 10 bases between. The CDR3 spells CASSLRGSMNTEAFF. The DNA of the CDR3 is TGCGCCAGCAGCTTGAGAGGGTCCATGAACACTGAAGCTTTCTTT.

In its sample, this clonotype was seen a few times. The J gene is TRBJ2-7, the V gene TRBV28; 7 bases line up with TRBD1. V lost 7 bases and J lost 2; bases outside the gene matches: 11. Germline assignment: CDR1 MDHEN and CDR2 SYDVKM. This CDR3 has 15 amino acids. CDR3 region: CASMGTAGGPYEQYF. The CDR3 nucleotides are TGTGCCAGCATGGGTACGGCAGGGGGTCCCTACGAGCAGTACTTC.

The chain joins TRBV29-1 to TRBJ2-1; 10 nucleotides agree with TRBD2. The CDR3 sequence is 14 residues long. V was clipped by 7 bases and J by 6 bases; unmatched bases: 9. Germline loops: CDR1 SQVTM, CDR2 ANQGSEA. The CDR3 sequence is CSGGLASTVNEQFF. In DNA form, the CDR3 reads TGCAGCGGGGGACTAGCGTCTACAGTCAATGAGCAGTTCTTC.

This clonotype was counted between two and nine times. CDR3 protein: CASSGSGTSGGSGQFF. CDR3 coding DNA: TGCGCCAGCAGCGGCTCCGGGACTAGCGGGGGGTCTGGGCAGTTCTTC. The chain couples TRBV4-3 to TRBJ2-1, with 15 bases matching TRBD2. V dropped 5 bases and J dropped 12; count of bases not matched to a gene: 11. Germline loops: CDR1 LGHNA, CDR2 YSLEER. This CDR3 has 16 residues.